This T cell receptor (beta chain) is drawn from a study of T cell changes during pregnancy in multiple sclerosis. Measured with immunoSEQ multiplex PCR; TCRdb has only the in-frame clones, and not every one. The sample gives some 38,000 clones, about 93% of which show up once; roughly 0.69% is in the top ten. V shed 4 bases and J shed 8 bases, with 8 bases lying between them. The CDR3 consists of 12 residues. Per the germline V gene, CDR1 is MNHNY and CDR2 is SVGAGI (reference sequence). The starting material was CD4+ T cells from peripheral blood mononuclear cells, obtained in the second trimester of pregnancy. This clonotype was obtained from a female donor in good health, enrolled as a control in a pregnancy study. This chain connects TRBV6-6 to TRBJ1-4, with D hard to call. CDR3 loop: CASSLSGEKLFF. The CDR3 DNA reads TGTGCCAGCAGTTTAAGCGGGGAAAAACTGTTTTTT.